Below, one T cell receptor beta chain is given with its context. There are 16 residues in the CDR3. Germline V gene lookup returns CDR1 KGHSH and CDR2 LQKENI. V dropped 3 bases and J dropped 0 bases, with 12 bases sitting between them. The data were obtained in a study of blood T cell repertoires in COVID-19. Across the whole study: From the United States, Italy and Spain came samples of acute and convalescent COVID-19.

Sequencing used immunoSEQ multiplex PCR; TCRdb keeps in-frame clones, though not all of them. Counted here are 200,000 to 250,000 clones, more than 65% occurring once; the ten biggest clones make up about 1.5%. The clonotype was recovered from a middle-aged woman who had recovered from COVID-19. This chain connects TRBV18 to TRBJ2-1; no clear D. Sequencing was done on a sample of peripheral blood. For the CDR3, the DNA is TGTGCCAGCTCACCGATTTCACAAAGCTCCTACAATGAGCAGTTCTTC. This gives the protein CASSPISQSSYNEQFF.